The 7 T cell receptor beta chains reported below all come from one sample, sequenced in a study of CD8+ T cells in alopecia areata (dated by TCRdb to the late 2010s). To prepare the library, the immunoSEQ multiplex PCR assay was applied. RNA was extracted from all samples and reverse transcribed into cDNA as template for TCR sequencing. TCRdb stores this immuneACCESS table with in-frame sequences only. Part of the clones is absent; in the studies checked, under half of the shortfall reflects unresolved V genes, and no reason is known for the rest. Within this sample are roughly 250,000 clones, with roughly two thirds of them counted one time only. The top ten clonotypes cover under 1.5% of the sample. The intended sense of this specimen's time point label: baseline before oral tofacitinib. Sequenced here: CD4+ T cells sorted from blood, sampled at week 0. These receptors all stem from a human donor with alopecia areata.

The genes are TRBV25-1 and TRBJ1-2; no reliable D call. Trimming cost V 3 bases and J 2 bases, with 10 bases left between them. This CDR3 has 14 amino acids. Germline assignment: CDR1 MGHDK and CDR2 SYGVNS. CDR3 sequence: CASSDLWENYGYTF. CDR3 DNA sequence: TGTGCCAGCAGTGATTTGTGGGAGAACTATGGCTACACCTTC.

The chain uses TRBV11-2 and TRBJ2-7; unclear D gene. The ends were cut back, 2 bases at V and 4 bases at J, with 15 bases in the middle. Germline values: CDR1 SGHAT, CDR2 FQNNGV. The CDR3 length is 15 residues. CDR3 loop: CASSLTLQPLYEQYF. CDR3 in DNA: TGTGCCAGCAGCTTAACCCTCCAGCCACTATACGAGCAGTACTTC.

J is TRBJ1-1 and V is TRBV5-1; D call uncertain. CDR3 length equals 14 residues. Between the trimmed V and J ends, which lost 1 base and 0 bases, there was a span of 7 bases. Germline CDR1 SGHRS, CDR2 YFSETQ. The CDR3 is CASSLQPVNTEAFF. The CDR3 DNA reads as TGCGCCAGCAGCTTGCAACCGGTGAACACTGAAGCTTTCTTT.

This chain connects TRBV10-1 to TRBJ1-2; D is undetermined. Germline-derived CDR1 and CDR2 are WNHNN and SYGVQD (reference sequence). V dropped 4 bases and J dropped 2 bases, with 8 bases sitting between them. The CDR3 has 13 residues. The CDR3 DNA reads TGCGCCAGCAGTGGAGGGCCCAACTATGGCTACACCTTC. Its protein product is CASSGGPNYGYTF.

The chain carries TRBV6-6 and TRBJ2-2; D gene ambiguous. CDR3 length: 11 residues. The germline V and J ends were trimmed by 10 bases and 5 bases, with 8 bases remaining between them. The V gene's germline CDR1 is MNHNY and CDR2 SVGAGI (reference sequence). This chain's CDR3 is CATHGTGELFF. The CDR3 DNA follows: TGTGCCACCCATGGAACCGGGGAGCTGTTTTTT.

The rearrangement uses TRBV7-2 and TRBJ2-2; D might be TRBD1 or TRBD2, each matching 7 bases. The V end lost 5 bases, the J end lost 4 bases, and 17 bases lay between the germline ends. This CDR3 comprises 16 residues. Germline CDR1 and CDR2: SGHTA and FQGNSA. The CDR3 region has the DNA TGTGCCAGCAGCCCCCGGGGGAGGGGGCCCACCGGGGAGCTGTTTTTT. Protein product: CASSPRGRGPTGELFF.

This rearrangement joins TRBV2 to TRBJ2-3, with a tentative D call TRBD1 (5 bases). Trimming left V 2 bases short and J 3 bases short, with 12 bases between. The V gene's germline CDR1 is SNHLY and CDR2 FYNNEI. This CDR3 has 15 amino acids. CDR3 residues: CASSEQGSRTDTQYF. CDR3 nucleotides: TGTGCCAGCAGTGAACAGGGAAGTAGGACAGATACGCAGTATTTT.